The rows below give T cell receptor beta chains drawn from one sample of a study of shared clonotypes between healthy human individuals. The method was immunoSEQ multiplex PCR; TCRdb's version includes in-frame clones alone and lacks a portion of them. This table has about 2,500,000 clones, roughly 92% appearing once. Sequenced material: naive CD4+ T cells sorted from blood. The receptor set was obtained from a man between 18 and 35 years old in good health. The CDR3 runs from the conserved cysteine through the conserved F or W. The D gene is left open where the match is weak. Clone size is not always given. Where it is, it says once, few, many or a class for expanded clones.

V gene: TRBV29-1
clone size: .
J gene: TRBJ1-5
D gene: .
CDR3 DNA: TGCAGCGGTTACCGGACAGCCAGAATCCCCTATAGCAATCAGCCCCAGCATTTT
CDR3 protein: CSGYRTARIPYSNQPQHF

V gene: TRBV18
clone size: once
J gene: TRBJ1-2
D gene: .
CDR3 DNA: TGTGCCAGCCCCGCCCCTCACGGGACGCAAGGCTACACCTTC
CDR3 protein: CASPAPHGTQGYTF

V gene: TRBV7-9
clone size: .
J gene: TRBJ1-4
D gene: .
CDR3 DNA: TGTGCCAGCAGCTTTTTTGGGGGTAATGAAAAACTGTTTTTT
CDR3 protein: CASSFFGGNEKLFF

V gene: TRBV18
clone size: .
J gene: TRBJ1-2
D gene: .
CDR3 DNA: TGTGCCAGCTCACCACTTAGCGACCATGGCTACACCTTC
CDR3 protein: CASSPLSDHGYTF

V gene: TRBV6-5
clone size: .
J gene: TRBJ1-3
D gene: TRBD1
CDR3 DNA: TGTGCCAGCAGTCGATGGACAGGCTCTGGAAACACCATATATTTT
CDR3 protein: CASSRWTGSGNTIYF

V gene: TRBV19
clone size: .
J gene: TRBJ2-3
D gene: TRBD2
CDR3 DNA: TGTGCCAGTAGTGCGTCTAGCGGGGGGCCGACAGATACGCAGTATTTT
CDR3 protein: CASSASSGGPTDTQYF

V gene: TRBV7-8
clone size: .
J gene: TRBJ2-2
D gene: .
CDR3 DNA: TGTGCCAGCAGCTTAGCGGGGGGGCAGACCGGGGAGCTGTTTTTT
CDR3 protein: CASSLAGGQTGELFF

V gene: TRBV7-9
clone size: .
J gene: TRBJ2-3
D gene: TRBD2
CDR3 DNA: TGTGCCAGCAGCTCGCGAGGTAGCGGGTATTTTACAGATACGCAGTATTTT
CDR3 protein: CASSSRGSGYFTDTQYF

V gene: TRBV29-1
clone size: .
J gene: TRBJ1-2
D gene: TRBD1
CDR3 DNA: TGCAGCGTTGAAAGTCAGGGGGCTGGCTACACCTTC
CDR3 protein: CSVESQGAGYTF

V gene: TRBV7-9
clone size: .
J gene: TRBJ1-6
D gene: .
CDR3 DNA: TGTGCCAGCGCGTTTTTTGCTTCACCCCTCCACTTT
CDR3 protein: CASAFFASPLHF

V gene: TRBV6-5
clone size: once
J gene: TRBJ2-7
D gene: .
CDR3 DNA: TGTGCCAGCAGTTACACTCACCCGGGCAGTTCCTACGAGCAGTACTTC
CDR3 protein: CASSYTHPGSSYEQYF

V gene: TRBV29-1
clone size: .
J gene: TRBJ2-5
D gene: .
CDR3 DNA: TGCAGCGTTGAAGGGGTCTACGAAGTAACCCAGTACTTC
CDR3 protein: CSVEGVYEVTQYF

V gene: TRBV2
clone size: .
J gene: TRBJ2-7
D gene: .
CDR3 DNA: TGTGCCAGCAGTGAAATGCCTAGGCGGGCAGGGCGCTACGAGCAGTACTTC
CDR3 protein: CASSEMPRRAGRYEQYF

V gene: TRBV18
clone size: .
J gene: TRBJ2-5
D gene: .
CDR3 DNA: TGTGCCAGCTCACGGAACACGGACAACGGAGAGACCCAGTACTTC
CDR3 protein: CASSRNTDNGETQYF

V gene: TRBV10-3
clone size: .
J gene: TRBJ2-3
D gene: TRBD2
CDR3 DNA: TGTGCCATCAGGACTAGCGGGAGGGAAGCAGATACGCAGTATTTT
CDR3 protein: CAIRTSGREADTQYF

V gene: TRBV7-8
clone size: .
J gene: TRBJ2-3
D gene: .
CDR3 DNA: TGTGCCAGCAGCTTTAGCACAGATACGCAGTATTTT
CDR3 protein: CASSFSTDTQYF

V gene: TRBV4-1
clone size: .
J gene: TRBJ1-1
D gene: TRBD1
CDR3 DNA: TGCGCCAGCAGCCAAGCACCTGTAGGGACAGTGAACACTGAAGCTTTCTTT
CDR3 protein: CASSQAPVGTVNTEAFF

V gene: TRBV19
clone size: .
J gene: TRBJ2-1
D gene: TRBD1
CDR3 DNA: TGTGCCAGTAGTCCCCTGATCGGGACAGACTTTAGAAGGCAGTTCTTC
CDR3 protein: CASSPLIGTDFRRQFF

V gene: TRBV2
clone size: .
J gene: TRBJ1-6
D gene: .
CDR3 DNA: TGTGCCAGCAGGAGGCTCGTTACAGGGAATTCACCCCTCCACTTT
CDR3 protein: CASRRLVTGNSPLHF

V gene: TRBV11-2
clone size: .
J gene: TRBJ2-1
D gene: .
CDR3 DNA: TGTGCCAGCAGTTCAGGCGGGTGGAGAACGCCCTCCTACAATGAGCAGTTCTTC
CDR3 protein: CASSSGGWRTPSYNEQFF

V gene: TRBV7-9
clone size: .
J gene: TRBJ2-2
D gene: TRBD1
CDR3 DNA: TGTGCCAGCAGCCCGGGGACAGGGCGCCGGGAGCTGTTTTTT
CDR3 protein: CASSPGTGRRELFF

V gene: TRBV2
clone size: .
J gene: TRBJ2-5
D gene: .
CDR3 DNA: TGTGCCAGCAAGCCTCCCGCCGGGCAGGGAGAGACCCAGTACTTC
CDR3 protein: CASKPPAGQGETQYF

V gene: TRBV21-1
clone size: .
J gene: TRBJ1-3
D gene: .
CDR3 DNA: TGTGCCAGCAGTATCATCCATGGCCAGATCTCTGGAAACACCATATATTTT
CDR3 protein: CASSIIHGQISGNTIYF

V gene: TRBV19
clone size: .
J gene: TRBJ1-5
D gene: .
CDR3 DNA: TGTGCCAGTAGTATACCGGTTAGCAATCAGCCCCAGCATTTT
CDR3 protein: CASSIPVSNQPQHF

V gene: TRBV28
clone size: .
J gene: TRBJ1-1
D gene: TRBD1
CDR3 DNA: TGTGCCAGCAGTTTTCCTAGGACAGGGACCAACACTGAAGCTTTCTTT
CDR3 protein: CASSFPRTGTNTEAFF

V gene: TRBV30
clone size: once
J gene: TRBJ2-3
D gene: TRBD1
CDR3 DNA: TGTGCCTGGAGCTCCCGGACAGGGATGTTTACAGATACGCAGTATTTT
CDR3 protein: CAWSSRTGMFTDTQYF

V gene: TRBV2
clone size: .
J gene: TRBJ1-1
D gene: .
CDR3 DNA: TGTGCCAGCAGTGGGCAGGGTGCGATTGAAGCTTTCTTT
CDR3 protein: CASSGQGAIEAFF

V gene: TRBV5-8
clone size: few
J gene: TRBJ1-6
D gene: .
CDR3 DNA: TGTGCCAGCAGCCCTGTGCAACCCCTCCACTTT
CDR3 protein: CASSPVQPLHF

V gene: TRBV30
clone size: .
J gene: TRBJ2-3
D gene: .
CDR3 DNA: TGTGCCTGGAACCAACCAGGTACGCAGTATTTT
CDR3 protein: CAWNQPGTQYF

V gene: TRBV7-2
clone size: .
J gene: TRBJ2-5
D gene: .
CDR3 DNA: TGTGCCAGCAGCTTAAACAGGCAAGAGACCCAGTACTTC
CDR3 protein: CASSLNRQETQYF

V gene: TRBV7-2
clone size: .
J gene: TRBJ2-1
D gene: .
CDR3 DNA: TGTGCCAGCAGCTTAGTCGGGGGCGGTGAGCAGTTCTTC
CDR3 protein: CASSLVGGGEQFF

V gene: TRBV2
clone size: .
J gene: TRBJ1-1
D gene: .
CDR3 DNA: TGTGCCAGCAGGTTGGACACTACCGACACTGAAGCTTTCTTT
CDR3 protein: CASRLDTTDTEAFF

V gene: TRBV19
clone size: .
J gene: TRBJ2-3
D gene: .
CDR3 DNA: TGTGCCAGTAGTATGAACCGACTAAGCACAGATACGCAGTATTTT
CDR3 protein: CASSMNRLSTDTQYF

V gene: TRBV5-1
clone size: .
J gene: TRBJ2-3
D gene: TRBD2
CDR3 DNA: TGCGCCAGCAGTTCCGGACTAGCGGCACTCACAGATACGCAGTATTTT
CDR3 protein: CASSSGLAALTDTQYF

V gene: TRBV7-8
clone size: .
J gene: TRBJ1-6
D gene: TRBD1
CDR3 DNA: TGTGCCAGCAGCCCCGCCCAGGGGGCGGGAAATTCACCCCTCCACTTT
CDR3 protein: CASSPAQGAGNSPLHF

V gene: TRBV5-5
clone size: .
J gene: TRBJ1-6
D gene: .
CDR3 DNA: TGTGCCAGCAGCTTGTGGGTCCCAGGGGATTCACCCCTCCACTTT
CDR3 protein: CASSLWVPGDSPLHF

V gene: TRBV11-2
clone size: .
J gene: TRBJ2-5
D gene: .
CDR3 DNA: TGTGCCAGCAGCTCGGGGCTAAAAGAGACCCAGTACTTC
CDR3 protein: CASSSGLKETQYF

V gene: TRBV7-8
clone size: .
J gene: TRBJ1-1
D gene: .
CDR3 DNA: TGTGCCAGCAGCTTACGATTTCTGGGGGGCTATGAAGCTTTCTTT
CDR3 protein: CASSLRFLGGYEAFF

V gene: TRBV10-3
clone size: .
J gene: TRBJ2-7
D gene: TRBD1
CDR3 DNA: TGTGCCATCACCTTGGGACAGGGCTCCTACGAGCAGTACTTC
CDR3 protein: CAITLGQGSYEQYF

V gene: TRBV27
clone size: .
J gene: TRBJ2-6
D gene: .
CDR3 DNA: TGTGCCAGCAGTCCTGACTGGGGGGCCAACGTCCTGACTTTC
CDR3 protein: CASSPDWGANVLTF

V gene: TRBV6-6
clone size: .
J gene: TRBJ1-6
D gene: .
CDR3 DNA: TGTGCCAGCGTAAACAGGGTTTTGAATTCACCCCTCCACTTT
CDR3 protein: CASVNRVLNSPLHF

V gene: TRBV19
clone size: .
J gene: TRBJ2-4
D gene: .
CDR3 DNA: TGTGCCAGTAGTATCAGGGGCAAAAACATTCAGTACTTC
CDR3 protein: CASSIRGKNIQYF

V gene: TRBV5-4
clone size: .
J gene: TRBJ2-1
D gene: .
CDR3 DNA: TGTGCCAGCAGCTTGGATCACAGCTCCAATGAGCAGTTCTTC
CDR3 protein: CASSLDHSSNEQFF

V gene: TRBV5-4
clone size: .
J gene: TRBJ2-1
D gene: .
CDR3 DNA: TGTGCCAGCAGCTTGGACCCGCTAGTCGGTTCCTACAATGAGCAGTTCTTC
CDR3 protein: CASSLDPLVGSYNEQFF

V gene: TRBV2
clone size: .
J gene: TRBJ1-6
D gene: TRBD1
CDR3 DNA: TGTGCCAGCAGTGAATCCCGGACAGGGCTTAATTCACCCCTCCACTTT
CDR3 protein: CASSESRTGLNSPLHF

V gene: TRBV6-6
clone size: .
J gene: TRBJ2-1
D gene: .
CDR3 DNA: TGTGCCAGCAGCCCTGAGGTCGGGAGTGAGCAGTTCTTC
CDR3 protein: CASSPEVGSEQFF

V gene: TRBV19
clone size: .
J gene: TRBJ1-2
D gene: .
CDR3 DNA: TGTGCCAGTAGTTCGGGGCTGAACTATGGCTACACCTTC
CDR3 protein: CASSSGLNYGYTF

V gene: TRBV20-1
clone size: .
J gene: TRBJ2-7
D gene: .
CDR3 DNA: TGCAGTGCTAGCCGGGAAGAGCAGTACTTC
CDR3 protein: CSASREEQYF

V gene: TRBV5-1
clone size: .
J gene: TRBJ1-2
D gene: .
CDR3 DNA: TGCGCCAGCAGCTTGGGGCAGGACTATGGCTACACCTTC
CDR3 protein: CASSLGQDYGYTF

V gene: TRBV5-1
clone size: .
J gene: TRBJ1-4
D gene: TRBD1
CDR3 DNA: TGCGCCAGCAGCCGACTGAAGACAGGGGGTGCAAGTCCAACTAATGAAAAACTGTTTTTT
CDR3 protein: CASSRLKTGGASPTNEKLFF

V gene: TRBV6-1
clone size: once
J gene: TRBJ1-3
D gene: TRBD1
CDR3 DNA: TGTGCCAGCGGTTGGGACAGTACTTCTGGAAACACCATATATTTT
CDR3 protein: CASGWDSTSGNTIYF

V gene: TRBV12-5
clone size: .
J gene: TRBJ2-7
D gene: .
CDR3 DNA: TGTGCTAGTGGTTTCAGTGGCGGTTCCTACGAGCAGTACTTC
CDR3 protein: CASGFSGGSYEQYF

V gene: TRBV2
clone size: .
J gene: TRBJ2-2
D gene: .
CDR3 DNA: TGTGCCAGCAGTGATATGAGGAACACCGGGGAGCTGTTTTTT
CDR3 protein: CASSDMRNTGELFF